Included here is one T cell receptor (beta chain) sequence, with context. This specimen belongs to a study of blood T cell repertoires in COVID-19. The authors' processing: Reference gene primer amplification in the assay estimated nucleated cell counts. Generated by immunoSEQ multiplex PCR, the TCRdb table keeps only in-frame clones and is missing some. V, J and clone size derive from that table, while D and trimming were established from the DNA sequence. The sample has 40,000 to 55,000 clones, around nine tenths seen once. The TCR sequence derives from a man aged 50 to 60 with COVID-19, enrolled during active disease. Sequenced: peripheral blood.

CDR3 DNA: TGTGCCAGCAGGAGGGCGGGATTCTACGAGCAGTACTTC. Translating gives CASRRAGFYEQYF. The chain employs TRBV14 and TRBJ2-7, with D perhaps matching TRBD2 (6 bases). From germline, CDR1 is SGHDN and CDR2 FVKESK. The V end was cut by 6 bases, the J end by 3 bases, with 12 bases between. This CDR3 comprises 13 residues.